Below, 2 T cell receptor beta chains from the same sample are listed, as sequenced in a study of sequential checkpoint blockade in melanoma. Treatment noted: randomized to nivolumab then ipilimumab (arm A) or the reverse (arm B). Sequenced by immunoSEQ multiplex PCR; TCRdb stores in-frame clones only, minus some. This sample has approximately 21,000 clones; approximately 82% occur once, and the top ten carry around 10%. Material: CD8+ T cells sorted from blood (inferred from file names), obtained from a patient given nivolumab and ipilimumab in sequence. Receptor source: a human donor with melanoma.

The chain combines TRBV29-1 with TRBJ1-1; TRBD1 matches at 12 bases. This CDR3 has 14 amino acids. The V segment lost 6 bases and the J segment 7 bases; nucleotides outside the gene matches: 9. CDR1 and CDR2 (germline): SQVTM, ANQGSEA. The CDR3 spells CSVLPRDRGLEAFF. The CDR3 DNA reads TGCAGCGTCCTCCCCCGGGACAGGGGGCTTGAAGCTTTCTTT.

The V call is TRBV19, the J call TRBJ2-1; TRBD1 matches at 11 bases. The CDR3 runs 16 residues. The germline CDR1 and CDR2 sequences are LNHDA and SQIVND (reference sequence). The V and J ends lost 4 bases and 7 bases, in that order; junction bases with no gene match: 9. CDR3 coding DNA: TGTGCCAGTAGTACCCAAGGACAGGGGGCATTAAATGAGCAGTTCTTC. Protein product: CASSTQGQGALNEQFF.